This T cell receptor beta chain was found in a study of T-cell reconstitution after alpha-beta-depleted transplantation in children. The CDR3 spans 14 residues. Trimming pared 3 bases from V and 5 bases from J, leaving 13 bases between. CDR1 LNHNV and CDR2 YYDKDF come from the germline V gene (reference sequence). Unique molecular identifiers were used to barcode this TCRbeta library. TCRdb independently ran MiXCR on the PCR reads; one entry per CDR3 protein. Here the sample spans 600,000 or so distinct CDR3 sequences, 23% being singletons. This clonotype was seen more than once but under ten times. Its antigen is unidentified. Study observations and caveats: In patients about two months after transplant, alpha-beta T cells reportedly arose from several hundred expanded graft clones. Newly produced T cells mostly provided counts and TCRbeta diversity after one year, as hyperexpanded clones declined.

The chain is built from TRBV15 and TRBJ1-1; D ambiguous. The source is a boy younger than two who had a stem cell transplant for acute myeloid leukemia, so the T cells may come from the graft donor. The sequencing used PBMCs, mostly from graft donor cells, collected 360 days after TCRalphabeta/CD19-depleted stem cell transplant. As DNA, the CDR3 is TGTGCCACCAGCAGTTACACGTCGGGGACTGAAGCTTTCTTT. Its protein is CATSSYTSGTEAFF.